This T cell receptor (beta chain) was obtained from a study of blood T cell repertoires in COVID-19. For the study at large: Both acute and convalescent COVID-19 samples were obtained from the United States, Italy and Spain. In each case, the material was cDNA or gDNA derived from T cells, B-cell-depleted T cells, or PBMCs.

Trimming cost V 8 bases and J 2 bases, with 9 bases left between them. The CDR3 consists of 11 residues. Germline loops: CDR1 GTSNPN, CDR2 SVGIG (reference sequence). TCRdb's copy holds only in-frame clones and misses some; the assay was immunoSEQ multiplex PCR. The sample has about 240,000 clones, 80% to 95% seen once. One Seattle source followed patients from active infection through their disease course. The receptor's source is a man aged 30 to 45 with COVID-19, enrolled during active disease. What was sequenced was peripheral blood. The chain has TRBV30 and TRBJ1-2; D unclear. CDR3 in DNA: TGTGCCAGACGAGGGAACTATGGCTACACCTTC. Its protein product is CARRGNYGYTF.